This TCR beta chain was sequenced during a study of blood T cell repertoires in COVID-19. After removal of 5 bases from V and 0 bases from J, the junction contained 4 bases not matched to a gene. CDR1 and CDR2 from the germline V gene are SEHNR and FQNEAQ (reference sequence). The length of the CDR3 is 16 residues. The assay was immunoSEQ multiplex PCR, and TCRdb's table has in-frame clones only and misses some. In the table there are about 190,000 clones, 86% of which are singletons. This clonotype originated in a woman between 35 and 50 years old in a cohort exposed to, infected with or recovered from COVID-19 (not recorded which). The genes are TRBV7-9 and TRBJ2-1; 10 bases line up with TRBD2. Sequencing was carried out using PBMCs or T cells enriched from blood (not recorded which). In nucleotides, the CDR3 is TGTGCCAGCAGCCCCCCTAGCGGGAGCTCCTACAATGAGCAGTTCTTC. It specifies CASSPPSGSSYNEQFF.